This T cell receptor (beta chain) was found in a study of CD8+ T cells in alopecia areata. The treatment: oral pan-JAK inhibitor, 5-10 mg twice daily. Specimens obtained from alopecia areata patients comprised lesional scalp punch biopsies and peripheral blood. Investigators isolated RNA and reverse transcribed it into cDNA to act as the sequencing template. Profiled with immunoSEQ multiplex PCR; TCRdb holds only in-frame clones, not every one. The profile shows over 150,000 clones, around three fifths of them singletons. The sample here was CD8+ T cells sorted from blood, taken at week 24, from a patient treated with tofacitinib. The source is a human donor with alopecia areata.

This CDR3 is CATLGGNTEAFF. The CDR3 DNA sequence: TGTGCCACCCTGGGCGGGAACACTGAAGCTTTCTTT. The rearrangement uses TRBV2 and TRBJ1-1; D unresolved. Germline CDR1 is SNHLY and CDR2 is FYNNEI. Trimming removed 10 bases from V and 1 base from J, with 10 bases in between. The CDR3 is 12 amino acids.